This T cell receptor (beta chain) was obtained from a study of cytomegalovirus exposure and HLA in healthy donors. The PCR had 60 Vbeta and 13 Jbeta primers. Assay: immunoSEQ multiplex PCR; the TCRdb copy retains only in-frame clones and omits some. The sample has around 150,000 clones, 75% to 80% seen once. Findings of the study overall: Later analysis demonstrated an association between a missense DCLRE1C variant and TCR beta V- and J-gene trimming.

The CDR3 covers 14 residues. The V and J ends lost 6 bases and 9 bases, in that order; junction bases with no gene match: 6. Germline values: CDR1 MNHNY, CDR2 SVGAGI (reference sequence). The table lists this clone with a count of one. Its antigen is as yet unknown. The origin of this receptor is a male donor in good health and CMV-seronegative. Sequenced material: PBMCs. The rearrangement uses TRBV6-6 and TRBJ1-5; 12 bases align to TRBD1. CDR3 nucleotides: TGTGCCAGCAGGGGACAGGGGGCTAGCGGGCCCCAGCATTTT. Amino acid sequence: CASRGQGASGPQHF.